The clone carrying this T cell receptor (beta chain) occurred a few times. What it binds is unknown. Clinical Activity Scores of at least 3, NOSPECS grades of at least 4 and durations under 3 months characterized ophthalmopathy patients. The data stem from a study of T cells in Graves' hyperthyroidism and ophthalmopathy. Germline-derived CDR1 and CDR2 are SGHTA and FQGTGA. The CDR3 is made up of 16 amino acids. The junction had 8 bases not matched to a gene; V was cut back by 2 bases and J by 4 bases. Researchers amplified the TCR beta CDR3 regions from RNA transcripts. A first-round RT-PCR of the TCR CDR3 used the HTBI primer set. TCRdb used MiXCR to reprocess the multiplex PCR reads, holding one entry per CDR3 protein. Of 300,000 to 450,000 distinct CDR3 sequences in the sample, approximately 18% were seen once. Findings of the study overall: Blood shared most expanded thyroid clonotypes above 0.001. For ophthalmopathy, model prediction preceded onset by a median about 6 months.

The sequencing sample was made of blood. The TCR comes from a man aged 18-30 years with Graves' ophthalmopathy. V gene TRBV7-3 combines with J gene TRBJ2-3, with 8 nucleotides matching TRBD1. This chain's CDR3 is CASSLQGAGWADTQYF. CDR3 nucleotides: TGTGCCAGCAGCTTACAGGGGGCCGGGTGGGCAGATACGCAGTATTTT. The full variable domain, with the rest looked up from reference TRBV7-3 and TRBJ2-3, is GAGVSQTPSNKVTEKGKYVELRCDPISGHTALYWYRQSLGQGPEFLIYFQGTGAADDSGLPNDRFFAVRPEGSVSTLKIQRTERGDSAVYLCASSLQGAGWADTQYFGPGTRLTVL.